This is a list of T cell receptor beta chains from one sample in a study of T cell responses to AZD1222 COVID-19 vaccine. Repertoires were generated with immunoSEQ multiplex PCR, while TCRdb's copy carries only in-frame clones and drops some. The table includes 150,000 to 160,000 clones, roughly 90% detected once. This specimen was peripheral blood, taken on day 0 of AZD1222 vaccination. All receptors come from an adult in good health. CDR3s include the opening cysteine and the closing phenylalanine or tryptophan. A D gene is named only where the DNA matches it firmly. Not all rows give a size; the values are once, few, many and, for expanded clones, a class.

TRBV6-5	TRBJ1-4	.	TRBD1	TGTGCCAGCAGCCCCGGACAGGGTACTGAAAAACTGTTTTTT	CASSPGQGTEKLFF
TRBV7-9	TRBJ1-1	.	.	TGTGCCAGCACCTCCAGGTCGAGGGCTGAAGCTTTCTTT	CASTSRSRAEAFF
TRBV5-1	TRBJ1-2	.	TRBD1	TGCGCCAGCAGCTTGGTATGGGGAAATACAGGGGTTAACTATGGCTACACCTTC	CASSLVWGNTGVNYGYTF
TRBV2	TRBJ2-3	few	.	TGTGCCAGCAACGGACCATTCACAGATACGCAGTATTTT	CASNGPFTDTQYF
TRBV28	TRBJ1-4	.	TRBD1	TGTGCCAGCAGCCCCCACCCTGGGACAGGGGGTGAAGTGCGTGAAAAACTGTTTTTT	CASSPHPGTGGEVREKLFF
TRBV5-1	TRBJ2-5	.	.	TGCGCCAGCAGCCCCTCGGGGAAAGAGACCCAGTACTTC	CASSPSGKETQYF
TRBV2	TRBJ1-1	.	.	TGTGCCAGCAGTGAAGCCCGGGGAACGGTAACTGAAGCTTTCTTT	CASSEARGTVTEAFF
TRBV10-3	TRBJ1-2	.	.	TGTGCCATCGCAACAGGGAACTATGGCTACACCTTC	CAIATGNYGYTF
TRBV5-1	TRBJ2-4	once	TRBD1	TGCGCCAGCAGCAGGGGACAGGGGGAAAATATTGGAGCCAAAAACATTCAGTACTTC	CASSRGQGENIGAKNIQYF
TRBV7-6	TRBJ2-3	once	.	TGTGCCAGCAGCTCCAGGCTTGGGGGCGGTGGAGATACGCAGTATTTT	CASSSRLGGGGDTQYF
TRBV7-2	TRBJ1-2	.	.	TGTGCCAGCAGCTTAGTAGGAGGATCGGGGAGAGGCTACACCTTC	CASSLVGGSGRGYTF
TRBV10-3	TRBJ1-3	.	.	TGTGCCATGCGGCCTTCCATCTACTCTGGAAACACCATATATTTT	CAMRPSIYSGNTIYF
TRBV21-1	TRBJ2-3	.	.	TGTGCCAGCCCGGGACAGGGCACAGATACGCAGTATTTT	CASPGQGTDTQYF
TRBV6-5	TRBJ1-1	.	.	TGTGCCAGCAGCCTAGGAGGTAACACTGAAGCTTTCTTT	CASSLGGNTEAFF
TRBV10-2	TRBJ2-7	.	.	TGCGCCAGCAACCACAAGGAGAGCTCCTACGAGCAGTACTTC	CASNHKESSYEQYF
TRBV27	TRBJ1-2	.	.	TGTGCCAGCAGTTTCAGCACCTTGCTAGATGGCTACACCTTC	CASSFSTLLDGYTF
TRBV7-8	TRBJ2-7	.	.	TGTGCCAGCAGCCCCTCCTACGAGCAGTACTTC	CASSPSYEQYF
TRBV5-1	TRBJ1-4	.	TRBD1	TGCGCCAGCAGCTTGTCCGGGACAGGCCATAATGAAAAACTGTTTTTT	CASSLSGTGHNEKLFF
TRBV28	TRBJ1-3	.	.	TGTGCCAGTAGAGTAGGCAGCTCTGGAAACACCATATATTTT	CASRVGSSGNTIYF
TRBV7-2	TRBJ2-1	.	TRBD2	TGTGCCAGCAGCAGCACTAGCGGGCCGTACAATGAGCAGTTCTTC	CASSSTSGPYNEQFF
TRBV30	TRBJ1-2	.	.	TGTGCCTGGGACAATGATTTAAAAGGCTACACCTTC	CAWDNDLKGYTF
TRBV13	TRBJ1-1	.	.	TGTGCCAGCAGCCCCCTTACTGAAGCTTTCTTT	CASSPLTEAFF
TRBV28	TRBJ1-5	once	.	TGTGCCAGCAGTTCTACAGAGGGGCCGGGGAGCAATCAGCCCCAGCATTTT	CASSSTEGPGSNQPQHF
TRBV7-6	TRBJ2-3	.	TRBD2	TGTGCCAGCACCCCCCTAGCGGGAAGCACAGATACGCAGTATTTT	CASTPLAGSTDTQYF
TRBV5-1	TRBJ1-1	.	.	TGCGCCAGCAGCCCGGGTTTTCCTGGGGCTGAAGCTTTCTTT	CASSPGFPGAEAFF
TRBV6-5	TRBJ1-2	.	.	TGTGCCAGCAGTTTCAGGGTGGATGGCTACACCTTC	CASSFRVDGYTF
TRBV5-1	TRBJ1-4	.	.	TGCGCCAGCAGCTTGGAGGGGGTTGAAAAACTGTTTTTT	CASSLEGVEKLFF
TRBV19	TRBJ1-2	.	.	TGTGCCAGTAGTAGGGCCAGGGAAAGTGGCTACACCTTC	CASSRARESGYTF
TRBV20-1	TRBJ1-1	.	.	TGCAGTGCTAGTGATTTGGGAAAGAACACTGAAGCTTTCTTT	CSASDLGKNTEAFF